This T cell receptor beta chain was sequenced during a study of T cells after yellow fever vaccination. TCRdb redid the calling of the 5' RACE reads with MiXCR, one entry per CDR3 protein. Among some 340,000 distinct CDR3 sequences listed, around 10% were seen once. Whole-study findings and limits: The CD4 and CD8 compartments had a small share of their clonotypes in common. A secondary response was less intense yet reached its peak sooner, at day 5 versus 15.

This clonotype was picked up a small number of times. Its antigen is not identified. The sample was CD4+ T cells sorted from PBMCs, taken 45 days after the yellow fever booster vaccination. The clonotype originates from a young man who received the YFV17D yellow fever vaccine.

The CDR3 DNA sequence: TGTGCCAGCAGCCAAAGGGGGAAGGGCGCCCAGTACTTC. Amino acid sequence: CASSQRGKGAQYF. The chain is built from TRBV5-6 and TRBJ2-5, with D possibly being TRBD1 (6 bases). V lost 4 bases to trimming and J lost 9 bases, with 16 bases between them. There are 13 residues in the CDR3. The V gene's germline CDR1 is SGHDT and CDR2 YYEEEE.